The entry that follows covers one T cell receptor beta chain sequence. Its specificity is unknown. The data belong to a study of vaccination effects on CD4 cells after COVID-19. Whole-study results and caveats: Convalescent patients were few in the study, and early post-infection timepoints were absent.

Sequencing followed a ViraFEST assay step that expanded antigen-specific CD4+ T cells with viral peptide pools. With roughly nine days of culture completed, CD4+ T cells were isolated. Participants were given two doses of BNT162b2 or mRNA-1273 vaccine. Germline CDR1 and CDR2: SGHVS and FQNEAQ. This CDR3 comprises 18 residues. V was clipped by 1 base and J by 0 bases, with 15 bases between them. Profiled with immunoSEQ multiplex PCR; TCRdb holds only in-frame clones, not every one. The table shows 35,000 to 40,000 clones, with almost 85% occurring only once. The TCR sequence derives from a human donor who received a COVID-19 vaccine. Some clones in this sample may be carry-over from other donors' samples. J is TRBJ1-4 and V is TRBV7-8; D unresolved. The sequencing used CD4+ T cells from PBMCs cultured with HCoV-NL63 spike peptides, collected after COVID-19 vaccination. The CDR3 nucleotides are TGTGCCAGCAGCTTAGGGTCTGGCAGAATAGCAACTAATGAAAAACTGTTTTTT. It translates to CASSLGSGRIATNEKLFF. Full variable domain (remainder filled in from reference TRBV7-8 and TRBJ1-4): GAGVSQSPRYKVAKRGQDVALRCDPISGHVSLFWYQQALGQGPEFLTYFQNEAQLDKSGLPSDRFFAERPEGSVSTLKIQRTQQEDSAVYLCASSLGSGRIATNEKLFFGSGTQLSVL.